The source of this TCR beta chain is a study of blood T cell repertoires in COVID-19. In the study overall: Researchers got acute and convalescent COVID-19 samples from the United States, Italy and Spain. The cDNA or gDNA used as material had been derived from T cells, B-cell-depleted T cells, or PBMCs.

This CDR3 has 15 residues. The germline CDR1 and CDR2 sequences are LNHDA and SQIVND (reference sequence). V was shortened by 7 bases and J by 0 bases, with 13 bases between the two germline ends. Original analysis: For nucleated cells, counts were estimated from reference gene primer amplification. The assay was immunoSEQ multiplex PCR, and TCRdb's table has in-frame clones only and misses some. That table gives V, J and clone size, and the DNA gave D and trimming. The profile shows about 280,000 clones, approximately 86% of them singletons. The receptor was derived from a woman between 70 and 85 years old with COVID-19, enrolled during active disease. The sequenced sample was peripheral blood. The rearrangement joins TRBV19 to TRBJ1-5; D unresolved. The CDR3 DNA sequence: TGTGCCAGTACCCTAACCTTGATTAGCAATCAGCCCCAGCATTTT. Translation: CASTLTLISNQPQHF.